The 12 T cell receptor beta chains in this list originate from one sample, sequenced in a study of T cell clonality in common variable immunodeficiency. Clones were read by immunoSEQ multiplex PCR, and TCRdb kept only the in-frame ones, dropping some. The sample holds around 42,000 clones, and no clone turns up only once. Sequencing input: peripheral blood mononuclear cells. The receptors derive from a person aged 18-70 years in good health.

This clone was found many times. The read comes to an end 3 residues before the CDR3 does, leaving the germline J gene to fill in the end. This rearrangement joins TRBV5-1 to TRBJ1-4; tentatively, D is TRBD1 (6 bases). Trimming cost V 5 bases and J 7 bases, with 15 bases left between them. CDR1 and CDR2 (germline): SGHRS, YFSETQ. CDR3 length: 14 residues. The CDR3 DNA, read in part, is TGCGCCAGCAGAGAACAGGGCGTAAGTGAAAAA. It codes for CASREQGVSEK. The entire CDR3 protein reads CASREQGVSEKLFF.

This clone was found many times. The DNA read from the CDR3 is TGTGCCTGGAAGATTGCGTATGAAAAA. Translated: CAWKIAYEK. The full CDR3 protein reads CAWKIAYEKLFF. This chain uses TRBV30 with TRBJ1-4; D is undetermined. The read terminates 3 residues ahead of where the CDR3 ends, so the germline J gene completes it. The germline V gene has CDR1 GTSNPN and CDR2 SVGIG (reference sequence). Trimming cost V 4 bases and J 6 bases, with 9 bases left between them. The CDR3 has 12 residues.

This clone occurred many times. CDR3 bases read: TGCAGTGCTAGACCACCCCACCTTCAGGAGTACAATGAG. Its translation is CSARPPHLQEYNE. The entire CDR3 sequence reads CSARPPHLQEYNEQFF. The rearrangement uses TRBV20-1 and TRBJ2-1; D not certain. The CDR3 extends 3 residues past the end of the read, so its final part is completed from the germline J gene. V shed 2 bases and J shed 4 bases, with 18 bases lying between them. In germline, CDR1 is DFQATT, CDR2 SNEGSKA (reference sequence). This CDR3 region has 16 residues.

This clone was counted at least ten times. The read gets to within 3 residues of the CDR3 end, and the germline J gene fills in the rest. The chain employs TRBV10-3 and TRBJ2-7, with a tentative D call TRBD1 (6 bases). Trimming cost V 3 bases and J 2 bases, with 20 bases left between them. CDR1 is ENHRY and CDR2 is SYGVKD in the germline V gene. The CDR3 runs to 17 residues. The CDR3 loop reads CAISEVAWWAGAYEQYF. CDR3 bases read: TGTGCCATCAGTGAAGTGGCGTGGTGGGCAGGGGCCTACGAG.

This clone occurred a few times. The sequence runs out 3 residues before the end of the CDR3; the remainder is reconstructed from the germline J gene. The chain couples TRBV19 to TRBJ1-2, with D unresolved. In germline, CDR1 is LNHDA, CDR2 SQIVND (reference sequence). This CDR3 comprises 15 residues. The CDR3 spells CASSRASGSTDTYTF. The CDR3 DNA, read in part, is TGTGCCAGTAGTAGGGCTAGCGGCTCCACAGATACC.

With regard to this clone: Sequencing ends 3 residues short of the CDR3 end; the germline J gene provides the rest. This chain connects TRBV18 to TRBJ1-2; no clear D gene. The germline CDR1 and CDR2 sequences are KGHSH and LQKENI. CDR3 length equals 14 residues. CDR3 region: CASSPPTLYNDYTF. The sequenced part of the CDR3 DNA is TGTGCCAGCTCACCACCTACGCTGTACAATGAC.

This clone has at least ten counts. From the germline J gene comes the end of the CDR3, since the read stops 3 residues before it. V is TRBV7-8 and J is TRBJ1-1; the match to TRBD1 covers 8 bases. The germline V gene has CDR1 SGHVS and CDR2 FQNEAQ. There are 12 residues in the CDR3. This chain's CDR3 is CASSPRGPGAFF. The covered CDR3 bases are TGTGCCAGCAGCCCCAGGGGGCCGGGG.

This clone was counted a few times. The read terminates 3 residues before the CDR3 end, so the remaining end is supplied by the germline J gene. The rearrangement links TRBV20-1 to TRBJ2-3; 13 bases are a match to TRBD2. The CDR3 is 16 residues long. Germline assignment: CDR1 DFQATT and CDR2 SNEGSKA (reference sequence). V was pared by 0 bases and J by 7 bases, with 7 bases of the junction left unmatched. CDR3 DNA, as far as it was read: TGCAGTGCTAGAGATTTAGGGACTAGCGGGGTGTATACG. Amino acids: CSARDLGTSGVYT. The complete CDR3 sequence is CSARDLGTSGVYTQYF.

This clone has ten or more counts. The CDR3 end lies 3 residues beyond the end of the read and is filled in from the germline J gene. V is TRBV7-9 and J is TRBJ2-1; D remains unclear. Trimming removed 4 bases from V and 9 bases from J, with 4 bases in between. Germline assignment: CDR1 SEHNR and CDR2 FQNEAQ (reference sequence). This CDR3 region has 10 residues. The CDR3: CASSSGEQFF. CDR3 DNA, as far as it was read: TGTGCCAGCAGCTCGGGTGAG. Full variable domain (rest looked up from reference TRBV7-9 and TRBJ2-1): DTGVSQNPRHKITKRGQNVTFRCDPISEHNRLYWYRQTLGQGPEFLTYFQNEAQLEKSRLLSDRFSAERPKGSFSTLEIQRTEQGDSAMYLCASSSGEQFFGPGTRLTVL.

In this sample, this clone turned up many times. From the germline J gene comes the end of the CDR3, since the read stops 3 residues before it. The chain recombines TRBV20-1 with TRBJ1-2, with 8 bases that match TRBD1. CDR1 and CDR2 from the germline V gene are DFQATT and SNEGSKA (reference sequence). The CDR3 totals 12 residues. Incomplete CDR3 DNA: TGCAGTGCTCGGCAGGGGGCAGAAGGC. Protein product: CSARQGAEG. The full CDR3 is CSARQGAEGYTF.

This clone came up many times. Coverage ceases 3 residues before the CDR3 finishes, and the germline J gene fills in the end. The rearrangement joins TRBV29-1 to TRBJ1-4; TRBD1 matches at 7 bases. Germline assignment: CDR1 SQVTM and CDR2 ANQGSEA. The CDR3 contains 13 residues. After removal of 7 bases from V and 5 bases from J, the junction contained 7 bases not matched to a gene. The CDR3 protein is CSGLWDRNEKLFF. The CDR3 DNA, read in part, is TGCAGCGGCCTTTGGGACAGAAATGAAAAA.

This clone was counted at least ten times. The read is 3 residues too short to cover the CDR3 end, so that end is filled in from the germline J gene. The chain carries TRBV5-1 and TRBJ1-4; D gene uncertain. The length of the CDR3 is 14 residues. Per germline, CDR1 SGHRS and CDR2 YFSETQ. The sequenced CDR3 bases are TGCGCCAGCAGCTTGGAACGGTATAATTCACCA. It codes for CASSLERYNSP. The entire CDR3 sequence reads CASSLERYNSPLFF.